The clone carrying this T cell receptor (beta chain) came up many times. The antigen is unknown. This record belongs to a study of CD8 T cells in ankylosing spondylitis. Study conclusions and caveats: From matched ankylosing spondylitis synovial fluid, disease-linked clones were reportedly recovered at significantly enriched levels. In peripheral blood, disease-linked CD8+ clones occurred at relatively low frequencies. Ankylosing spondylitis blood seemed to carry a telltale TCR beta motif made of fewer than ten highly homologous variants. Earlier reports found some motif variants in synovial fluid and blood in reactive arthritis.

It was by quantitative 5'-RACE with molecular barcodes that TCR beta libraries were made. TCRdb redid the calling of the 5' RACE reads with MiXCR, one entry per CDR3 protein. The repertoire holds fewer than 550,000 distinct CDR3 sequences, with roughly 5.3% as singletons. Germline loops: CDR1 SQVTM, CDR2 ANQGSEA. V was pared by 4 bases and J by 4 bases, with 2 bases of the junction left unmatched. This CDR3 is built from 13 residues. This TCR came from a male donor with ankylosing spondylitis. Input material: blood, either unsorted or a sorted T cell fraction (not recorded which). The chain has TRBV29-1 and TRBJ2-5; 11 bases fit TRBD2. The CDR3 DNA reads as TGCAGCGTTGTAGCGGGAGGGTCAGAGACCCAGTACTTC. Protein product: CSVVAGGSETQYF.